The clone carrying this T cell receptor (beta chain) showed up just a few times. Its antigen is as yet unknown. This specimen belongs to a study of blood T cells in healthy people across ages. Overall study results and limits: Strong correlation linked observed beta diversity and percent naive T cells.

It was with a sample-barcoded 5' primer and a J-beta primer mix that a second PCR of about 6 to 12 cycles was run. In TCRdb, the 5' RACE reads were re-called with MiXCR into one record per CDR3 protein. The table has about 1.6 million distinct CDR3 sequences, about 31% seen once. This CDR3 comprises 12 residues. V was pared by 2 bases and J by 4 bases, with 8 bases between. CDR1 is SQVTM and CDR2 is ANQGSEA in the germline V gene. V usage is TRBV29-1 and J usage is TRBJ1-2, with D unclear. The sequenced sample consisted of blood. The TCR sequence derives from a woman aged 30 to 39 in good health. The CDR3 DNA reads TGCAGCGTTGAATCGATACTCTATGGCTACACCTTC. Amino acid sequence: CSVESILYGYTF.